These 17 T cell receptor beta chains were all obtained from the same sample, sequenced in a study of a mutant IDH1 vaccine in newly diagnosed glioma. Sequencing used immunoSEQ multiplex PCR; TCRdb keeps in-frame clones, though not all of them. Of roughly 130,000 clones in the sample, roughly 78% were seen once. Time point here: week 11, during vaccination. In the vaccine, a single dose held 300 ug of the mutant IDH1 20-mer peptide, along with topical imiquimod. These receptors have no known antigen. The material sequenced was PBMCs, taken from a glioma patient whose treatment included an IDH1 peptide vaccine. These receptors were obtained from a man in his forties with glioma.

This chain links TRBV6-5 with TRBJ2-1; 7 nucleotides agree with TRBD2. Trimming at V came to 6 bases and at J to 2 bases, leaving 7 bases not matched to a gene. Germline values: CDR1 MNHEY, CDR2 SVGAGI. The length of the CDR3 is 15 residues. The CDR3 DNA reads TGTGCCAGCAGGCTCCGGGGGGATGCCTACAATGAGCAGTTCTTC. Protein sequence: CASRLRGDAYNEQFF.

CDR3 DNA sequence: TGTGCCAGCAGCCCGGAGGTAGCGGTGTACACAGATACGCAGTATTTT. It translates to CASSPEVAVYTDTQYF. This chain joins TRBV7-2 and TRBJ2-3; a weak D match, TRBD2 (6 bases). This CDR3 comprises 16 residues. Germline-derived CDR1 and CDR2 are SGHTA and FQGNSA. Trimming removed 5 bases from V and 2 bases from J, with 17 bases in between.

DNA of the CDR3: TGTGCCAGCAGCAGACCCAGCGGGGATCAGCCCCAGCATTTT. Protein: CASSRPSGDQPQHF. The chain combines TRBV6-6 with TRBJ1-5; no firm D call. The length of the CDR3 is 14 residues. CDR1 is MNHNY and CDR2 is SVGAGI in the germline V gene (reference sequence). V lost 6 bases, J lost 5 bases, and 14 bases lay in between.

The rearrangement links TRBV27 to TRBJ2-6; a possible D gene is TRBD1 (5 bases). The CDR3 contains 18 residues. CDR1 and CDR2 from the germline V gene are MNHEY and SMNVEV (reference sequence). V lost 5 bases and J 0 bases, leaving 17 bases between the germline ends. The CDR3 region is CASSTPGWGDSGANVLTF. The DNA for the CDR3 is TGTGCCAGCAGTACCCCTGGGTGGGGCGACTCTGGGGCCAACGTCCTGACTTTC.

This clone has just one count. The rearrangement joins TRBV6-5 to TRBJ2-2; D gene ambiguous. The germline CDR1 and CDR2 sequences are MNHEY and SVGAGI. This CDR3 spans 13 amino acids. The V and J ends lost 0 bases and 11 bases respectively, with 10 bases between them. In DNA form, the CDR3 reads TGTGCCAGCAGTTACTCCCCAGGTAGCGAGCTGTTTTTT. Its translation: CASSYSPGSELFF.

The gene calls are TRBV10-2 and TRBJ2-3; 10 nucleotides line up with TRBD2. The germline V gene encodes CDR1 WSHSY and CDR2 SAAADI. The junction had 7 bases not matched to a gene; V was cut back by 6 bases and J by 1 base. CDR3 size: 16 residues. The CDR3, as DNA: TGCGCCAGCAGATACAGCGGGGGGGCCCGCACAGATACGCAGTATTTT. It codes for CASRYSGGARTDTQYF.

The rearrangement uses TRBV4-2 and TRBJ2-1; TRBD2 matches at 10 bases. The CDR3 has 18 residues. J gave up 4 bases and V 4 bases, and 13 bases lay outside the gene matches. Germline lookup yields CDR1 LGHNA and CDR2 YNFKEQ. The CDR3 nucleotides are TGTGCCAGCAGCCGAAGGATAGCGGGGGGCCCATTTTACAATGAGCAGTTCTTC. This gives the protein CASSRRIAGGPFYNEQFF.

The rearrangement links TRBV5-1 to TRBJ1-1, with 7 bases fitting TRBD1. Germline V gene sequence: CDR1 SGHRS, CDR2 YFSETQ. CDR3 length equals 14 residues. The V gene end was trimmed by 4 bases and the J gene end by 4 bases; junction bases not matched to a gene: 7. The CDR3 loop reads CASSPRTGGTEAFF. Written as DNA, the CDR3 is TGCGCCAGCAGCCCCCGGACAGGAGGCACTGAAGCTTTCTTT.

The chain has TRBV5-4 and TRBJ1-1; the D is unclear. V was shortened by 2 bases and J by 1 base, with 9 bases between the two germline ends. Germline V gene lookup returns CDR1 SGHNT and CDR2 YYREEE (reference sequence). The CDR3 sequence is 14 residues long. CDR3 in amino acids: CASSLQQRNTEAFF. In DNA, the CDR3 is TGTGCCAGCAGCTTACAACAGCGGAACACTGAAGCTTTCTTT.

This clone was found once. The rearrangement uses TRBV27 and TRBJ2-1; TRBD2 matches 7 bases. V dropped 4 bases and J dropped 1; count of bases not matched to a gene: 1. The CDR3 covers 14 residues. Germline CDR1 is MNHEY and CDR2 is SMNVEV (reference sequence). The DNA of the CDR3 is TGTGCCAGCAGTTGGGGGGGGTCCTACAATGAGCAGTTCTTC. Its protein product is CASSWGGSYNEQFF.

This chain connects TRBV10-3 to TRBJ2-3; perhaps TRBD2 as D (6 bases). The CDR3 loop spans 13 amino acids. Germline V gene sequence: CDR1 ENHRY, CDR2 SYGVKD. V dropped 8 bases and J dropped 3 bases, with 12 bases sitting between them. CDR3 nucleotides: TGTGCCATCGTAGCGGTTCCTACAGATACGCAGTATTTT. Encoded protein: CAIVAVPTDTQYF.

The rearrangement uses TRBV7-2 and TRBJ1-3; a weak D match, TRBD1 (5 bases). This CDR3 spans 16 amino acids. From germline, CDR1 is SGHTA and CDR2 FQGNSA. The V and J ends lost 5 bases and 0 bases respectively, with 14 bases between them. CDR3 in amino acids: CASSPPGRISGNTIYF. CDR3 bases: TGTGCCAGCAGCCCTCCGGGACGGATCTCTGGAAACACCATATATTTT.

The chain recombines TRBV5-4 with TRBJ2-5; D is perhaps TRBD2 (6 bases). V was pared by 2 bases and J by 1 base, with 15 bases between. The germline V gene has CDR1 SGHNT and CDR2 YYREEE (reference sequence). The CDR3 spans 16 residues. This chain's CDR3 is CASSLASTGAQETQYF. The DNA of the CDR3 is TGTGCCAGCAGCTTAGCCTCTACGGGAGCCCAAGAGACCCAGTACTTC.

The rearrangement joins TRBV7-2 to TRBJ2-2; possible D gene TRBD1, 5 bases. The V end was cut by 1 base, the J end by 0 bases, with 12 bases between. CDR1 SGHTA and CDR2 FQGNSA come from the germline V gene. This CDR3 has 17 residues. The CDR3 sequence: CASSLVVGLANTGELFF. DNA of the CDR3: TGTGCCAGCAGCTTAGTCGTGGGGCTCGCGAACACCGGGGAGCTGTTTTTT.

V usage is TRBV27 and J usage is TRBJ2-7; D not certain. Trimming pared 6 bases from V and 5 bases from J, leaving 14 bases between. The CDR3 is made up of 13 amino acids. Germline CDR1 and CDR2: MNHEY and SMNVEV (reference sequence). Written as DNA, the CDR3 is TGTGCCAGCAGCCTGGCTTGGGGTAACGAGCAGTACTTC. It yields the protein CASSLAWGNEQYF.

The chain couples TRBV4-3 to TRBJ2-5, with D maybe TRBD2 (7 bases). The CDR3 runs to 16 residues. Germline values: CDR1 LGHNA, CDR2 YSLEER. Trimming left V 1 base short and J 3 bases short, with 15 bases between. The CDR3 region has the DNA TGCGCCAGCAGCCAAGGGGGCCCGGGGGGCGAAGAGACCCAGTACTTC. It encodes CASSQGGPGGEETQYF.

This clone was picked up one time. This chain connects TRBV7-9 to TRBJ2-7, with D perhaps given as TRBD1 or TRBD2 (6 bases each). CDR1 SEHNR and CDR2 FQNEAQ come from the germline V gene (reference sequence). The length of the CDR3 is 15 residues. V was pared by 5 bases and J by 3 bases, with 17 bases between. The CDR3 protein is CASSQGGSVGYEQYF. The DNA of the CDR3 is TGTGCCAGCAGCCAAGGGGGGAGCGTTGGCTACGAGCAGTACTTC.